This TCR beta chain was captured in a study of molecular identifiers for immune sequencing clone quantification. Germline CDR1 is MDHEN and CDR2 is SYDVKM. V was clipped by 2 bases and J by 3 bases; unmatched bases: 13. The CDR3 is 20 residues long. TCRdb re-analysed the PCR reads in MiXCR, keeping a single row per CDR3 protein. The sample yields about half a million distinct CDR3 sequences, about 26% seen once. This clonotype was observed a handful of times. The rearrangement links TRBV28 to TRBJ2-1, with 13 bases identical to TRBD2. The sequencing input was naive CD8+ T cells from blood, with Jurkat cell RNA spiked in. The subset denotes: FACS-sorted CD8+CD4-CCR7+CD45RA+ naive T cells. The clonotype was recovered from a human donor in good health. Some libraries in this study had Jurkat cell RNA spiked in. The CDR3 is CASSLSRPGLAGKRYNEQFF. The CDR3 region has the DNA TGTGCCAGCAGTTTAAGTCGGCCGGGACTAGCGGGGAAACGCTACAATGAGCAGTTCTTC.